This entry lists 6 T cell receptor beta chains sequenced from one sample in a study of T cell responses to AZD1222 COVID-19 vaccine (dated by TCRdb to 2020 to 2023). The library was obtained by the immunoSEQ multiplex PCR assay. The source is immuneACCESS, and TCRdb retained only in-frame sequences with V and J called. Part of the clones is not carried over; for the studies checked, unresolved V genes explain less than half of this, and the remainder is unexplained. For this sample the table gives approximately 120,000 clones, of which about 88% were detected only once. The top ten constitute about 9.5% of the sample. The time point label corresponds to: about 28 days (+/-7) after the second vaccine dose. This specimen was peripheral blood, taken 28 days after the second AZD1222 dose. These receptors were taken from an adult who received the AZD1222 COVID-19 vaccine.

This rearrangement joins TRBV5-8 to TRBJ1-6, with D uncertain. The CDR3 is made up of 12 amino acids. V was pared by 4 bases and J by 5 bases, with 4 bases between. Germline V gene sequence: CDR1 SGHTS, CDR2 YDEGEE. CDR3 in amino acids: CASSRNNSPLHF. The CDR3 nucleotides are TGTGCCAGCAGCCGGAATAATTCACCCCTCCACTTT.

The chain has TRBV7-4 and TRBJ2-4, with no clear D. Trimming left V 5 bases short and J 1 base short, with 9 bases between. Germline V gene sequence: CDR1 SGHVT, CDR2 SQSDAQ. This CDR3 spans 14 amino acids. The CDR3 sequence: CASSLGGAKNIQYF. In nucleotides, the CDR3 is TGTGCCAGCAGCCTAGGTGGCGCCAAAAACATTCAGTACTTC.

The genes are TRBV7-9 and TRBJ1-2, with D unclear. CDR1 is SEHNR, CDR2 FQNEAQ, per germline (reference sequence). Trimming cost V 4 bases and J 3 bases, with 12 bases left between them. CDR3 size: 14 residues. The CDR3: CASSYTDGDYGYTF. Here the CDR3 DNA reads TGTGCCAGCAGCTACACGGACGGGGACTATGGCTACACCTTC.

V is TRBV9 and J is TRBJ2-1; the D is unclear. This CDR3 spans 15 amino acids. Trimming removed 0 bases at V and 5 bases at J, with 12 bases between. Germline-derived CDR1 and CDR2 are SGDLS and YYNGEE. CDR3 bases: TGTGCCAGCAGCGTAGGGGCCCCTAGAGACAATGAGCAGTTCTTC. Translation gives CASSVGAPRDNEQFF. Based on the CDR3 plus reference TRBV9 and TRBJ2-1, the full variable domain is DSGVTQTPKHLITATGQRVTLRCSPRSGDLSVYWYQQSLDQGLQFLIQYYNGEERAKGNILERFSAQQFPDLHSELNLSSLELGDSALYFCASSVGAPRDNEQFFGPGTRLTVL.

The V gene is TRBV7-6, the J gene TRBJ1-2; unclear D gene. From germline, CDR1 is SGHVS and CDR2 FNYEAQ. The CDR3 totals 16 residues. V was clipped by 0 bases and J by 8 bases, with 19 bases between them. This CDR3 is CASSLAEAGSALGYTF. CDR3 DNA sequence: TGTGCCAGCAGCTTAGCCGAGGCAGGATCGGCTCTAGGCTACACCTTC.

The V gene is TRBV11-3, the J gene TRBJ2-2; 9 positions agree with TRBD1. This CDR3 has 15 amino acids. V gave up 5 bases and J gave up 6 bases; unmatched junction bases: 7. CDR1 and CDR2 from the germline V gene are SGHNT and YENEEA. The DNA for the CDR3 is TGTGCCAGCAGCACTCGGACAGGGGCCCCCGGGGAGCTGTTTTTT. This gives the protein CASSTRTGAPGELFF. Complete variable domain (other parts from reference TRBV11-3 and TRBJ2-2): EAGVVQSPRYKIIEKKQPVAFWCNPISGHNTLYWYLQNLGQGPELLIRYENEEAVDDSQLPKDRFSAERLKGVDSTLKIQPAELGDSAVYLCASSTRTGAPGELFFGEGSRLTVL.